Included here is one T cell receptor beta chain sequence, with context. Its antigen remains undetermined. It has no much larger one-base neighbor in the sample; base qualities were not kept. During colonoscopy, one to two rectal pinch biopsies were obtained for research purposes. Ulcerative colitis patients had received no immunosuppressive medication before the diagnostic colonoscopy. Before DNA was isolated, the rectal biopsies underwent proteinase K digestion. The Wizard kit (Promega) was used to extract genomic DNA from both blood and intestinal samples. V is reduced by 2 bases and J by 2 bases, leaving a spacing of 7 bases between them. In the germline V gene, CDR1 corresponds to SGHRS and CDR2 to YFSETQ. The CDR3 spans 13 residues, from the cysteine through the phenylalanine. CDR3 DNA is the only sequence kept; it has 39 bases, read in frame from the first base. The sample is drawn from a study of pediatric ulcerative colitis (dated by TCRdb to between 2018 and 2020). Regarding the study in general: Pancolitis was present in six to eight ulcerative colitis patients and left-sided colitis in two, and histology consistent with ulcerative colitis was found in all of these patients. Roughly ten newly diagnosed, treatment-naive pediatric ulcerative colitis patients and four non-IBD control children each provided paired blood and rectal samples. By Pediatric Ulcerative Colitis Activity Index, a couple of patients had mild disease, several had moderate disease and three had acute severe colitis. Overall results and qualifications from the work: Autologous blood-rectal clonal overlap was significantly higher in ulcerative colitis patients than in controls, suggesting increased T cell trafficking to inflamed tissue. For technical reasons, the blood samples of two patients yielded substantially fewer templates, so those samples were excluded from the blood-rectal overlap analysis. Rectal pinch biopsies may have included blood-derived T cells, especially in patients with overt colitis. Rectal repertoire features separated controls, mild-moderate and acute severe colitis patients; acute severe colitis showed reduced rectal diversity due to clonal expansions. Because repertoires came from total lymphocyte DNA, patterns in rare subsets such as regulatory T cells may not be reflected. Two rectal CDR3 clonotypes were present in all ulcerative colitis patients and in none of the controls. The healthy control group was small, consisting of only four individuals.

Through the immunoSEQ TRB Survey service, multiplex V and J primers were used to amplify rearranged CDR3 beta regions from genomic DNA. To keep depth equal across samples, survey-level sequencing depth of up to 500,000 reads per sample was applied. The libraries were purified and pooled, then sequenced using Illumina technology. In the original analysis: immunoSEQ online tools were used for productive clonality, sample overlap, pairwise scatters, CDR3 beta length, V/D/J gene usage and productiveness. Alongside Shannon and Simpson indices, calculated diversity was computed as the number of unique rearrangements divided by total templates, multiplied by 100. Principal component analysis used the R prcomp function and ggbiplot package on Z-score normalized data. Morisita's index was used to measure clonal overlap between blood and rectum within each subject. The immuneACCESS repertoire file appears here via TCRdb, limited to in-frame rearrangements. These files lack a portion of the clones; in checked studies, under half of the deficit traces to unresolved V genes, and the cause of the others is not known. D and trimming come from the DNA, and the V and J calls and clone size come from that table. The sample table contains 30,000 to 40,000 clones; only one count was recorded for 81% of them. The top ten clones comprise about 1.1% of the sample.

Input material: gut tissue. This receptor was obtained from a boy aged 5-17 years with mild ulcerative colitis. The chain couples TRBV5-1 to TRBJ1-1; there is no confident call for the D gene. The CDR3 sequence is CASSLFGNTEAFF. At the DNA level, the sequence is TGCGCCAGCAGCTTATTCGGAAACACTGAAGCTTTCTTT.